The rows below give T cell receptor beta chains drawn from one sample of a study of cytomegalovirus exposure and HLA in healthy donors. Assay: immunoSEQ multiplex PCR; the TCRdb copy retains only in-frame clones and omits some. The repertoire holds approximately 210,000 clones, with about 76% as singletons. The source material was PBMCs. Receptors originate from a male donor in good health and CMV-seropositive. Each CDR3 is given with its conserved first and last residue. A D gene is named only where the DNA matches it firmly. Expanded clones get a size class; other rows say once, few or many, or leave the size out.

V	size	D	J	DNA	CDR3
TRBV13	-	TRBD1	TRBJ1-6	TGTGCCAGCAGCTTAGTGGGCTCCCGGACAGGCGTAAATTCACCCCTCCACTTT	CASSLVGSRTGVNSPLHF
TRBV9	-	TRBD1	TRBJ1-2	TGTGCCAGCAGCCCTTGGACAGGTGGAAACTATGGCTACACCTTC	CASSPWTGGNYGYTF
TRBV6-4	-	-	TRBJ2-1	TGTGCCAGCTCGAAAGAGGACTCTTACAATGAGCAGTTCTTC	CASSKEDSYNEQFF
TRBV27	-	TRBD2	TRBJ2-2	TGTGCCAGCAGTAATAGCGGGACGAACACCGGGGAGCTGTTTTTT	CASSNSGTNTGELFF
TRBV2	-	TRBD1	TRBJ1-6	TGTGCCAGCCACTCACAGGGGCTAAATAATTCACCCCTCCACTTT	CASHSQGLNNSPLHF
TRBV7-9	-	TRBD1	TRBJ1-4	TGTGCCAGCAGCTTAAACCGGGACAGGGCTGAAAAACTGTTTTTT	CASSLNRDRAEKLFF
TRBV28	-	TRBD2	TRBJ2-1	TGTGCCAGCAGCTTGGGGGGGTACAATGAGCAGTTCTTC	CASSLGGYNEQFF
TRBV6-5	-	-	TRBJ2-7	TGTGCCAGCAGTTCCCCTCGGGATAATTCGGTGCAGTACTTC	CASSSPRDNSVQYF
TRBV4-2	-	-	TRBJ1-5	TGTGCCAGCAGCGCAACCAGGGACAATCAGCCCCAGCATTTT	CASSATRDNQPQHF
TRBV19	-	TRBD1	TRBJ2-5	TGTGCCAGTAGTACACCGGGACAGGGGTTTGTAGAGACCCAGTACTTC	CASSTPGQGFVETQYF
TRBV19	-	TRBD2	TRBJ2-1	TGTGCCAGTAGCGGACTAGCGGGATTTCGCGAGCAGTTCTTC	CASSGLAGFREQFF
TRBV11-2	-	-	TRBJ2-1	TGTGCCAGCAAGGCGGACAGCACCTACAATGAGCAGTTCTTC	CASKADSTYNEQFF
TRBV19	few	-	TRBJ2-7	TGTGCCAGTAGTATAGCGGCGGGACAGACTTTCTCCTACGAGCAGTACTTC	CASSIAAGQTFSYEQYF
TRBV18	-	-	TRBJ1-1	TGTGCCAGCTCACCAGCGCGGACTCATGAAGCTTTCTTT	CASSPARTHEAFF
TRBV28	-	-	TRBJ1-2	TGTGCCAGCAGTTGGTCGGCATCGGGCTATGGCTACACCTTC	CASSWSASGYGYTF
TRBV4-3	-	TRBD2	TRBJ2-7	TGCGCCAGCAGCCAAGATATAGCGGGGGGCTACGAGCAGTACTTC	CASSQDIAGGYEQYF
TRBV4-3	-	-	TRBJ1-1	TGCGCCAGCAGCCAAGATTCCATCCCGGCGGAATACTCGAACACTGAAGCTTTCTTT	CASSQDSIPAEYSNTEAFF
TRBV19	-	-	TRBJ2-6	TGTGCCAGTAGTGACCGACTGACCTCTGGGGCCAACGTCCTGACTTTC	CASSDRLTSGANVLTF
TRBV27	-	-	TRBJ2-7	TGTGCCAGCAGTTTAGGTGCCTCCCCCCAGGACGAGCAGTACTTC	CASSLGASPQDEQYF
TRBV7-9	-	TRBD1	TRBJ2-1	TGTGCCAGCACCTTAACAGGGGGAAAAGGTGACAATGAGCAGTTCTTC	CASTLTGGKGDNEQFF
TRBV6-1	-	TRBD1	TRBJ1-4	TGTGCCAGCAGTGGACAGGGGGCGGGTGAAAAACTGTTTTTT	CASSGQGAGEKLFF
TRBV7-9	-	-	TRBJ2-2	TGTGCCAGCAGTCTAAGCCCCGAGCTGTTTTTT	CASSLSPELFF
TRBV18	-	-	TRBJ1-5	TGTGCCAGCTCCCTCCAAGAAGGGAGACAGCCCCAGCATTTT	CASSLQEGRQPQHF
TRBV6-6	-	-	TRBJ2-2	TGTGCCAGCAGTTACGGCAGGGTATCGGCCGGGGAGCTGTTTTTT	CASSYGRVSAGELFF
TRBV11-2	-	-	TRBJ2-2	TGTGCCAGCAGCTTAGATCTTACAGGGGAGCTGTTTTTT	CASSLDLTGELFF
TRBV18	-	TRBD1	TRBJ2-5	TGTGCCAGCCAGGGGGAGGAGACCCAGTACTTC	CASQGEETQYF
TRBV5-4	few	-	TRBJ2-5	TGTGCCAGCAGCTCCCTCTTTTCGGGTACGGCAGGCAGGGGGACCCAGTACTTC	CASSSLFSGTAGRGTQYF
TRBV5-1	-	-	TRBJ1-5	TGCGCCTCGAGCGGGTCACAGATAGTGTCCCAGCATTTT	CASSGSQIVSQHF
TRBV5-1	-	TRBD1	TRBJ1-4	TGCGCCAGCAGCTTTGACAGGGGCGGTGGAGAAAAACTGTTTTTT	CASSFDRGGGEKLFF
TRBV5-4	-	TRBD2	TRBJ2-5	TGTGCCAGCAGCAAGGCGGGAGGGCCCCAAGAGACCCAGTACTTC	CASSKAGGPQETQYF
TRBV2	-	-	TRBJ2-3	TGTGCCAGCAAGGCGGGGCCCACAGATACGCAGTATTTT	CASKAGPTDTQYF
TRBV6-1	-	-	TRBJ1-1	TGTGCCAGCCGGGTAGAGGGCCGGAACACTGAAGCTTTCTTT	CASRVEGRNTEAFF
TRBV6-1	-	TRBD1	TRBJ2-7	TGTGCCAGCAGTGGGGGGGGACAGGGCTACGAGCAGTACTTC	CASSGGGQGYEQYF
TRBV7-3	-	TRBD2	TRBJ2-1	TGTGCCAGCAGCTTAACTGTTAGCGGGAGGAGTGCGGATGAGCAGTTCTTC	CASSLTVSGRSADEQFF
TRBV5-4	-	-	TRBJ1-2	TGTGCCAGCAGCTTGGATCAGAAAGGCTACACCTTC	CASSLDQKGYTF
TRBV19	-	TRBD2	TRBJ2-7	TGTGCCAGTAGTATCTCTAGCGGGAGACAGTACGAGCAGTACTTC	CASSISSGRQYEQYF